This record covers a single T cell receptor (beta chain). This entry comes from a study of blood T cell repertoires in COVID-19. Study-level information: Material from acute and convalescent COVID-19 was sourced from the United States, Italy and Spain. Sources were T cells, B-cell-depleted T cells, or PBMCs; the material itself was cDNA or gDNA.

Authors' data handling: Reference gene primer amplification gave nucleated cell count estimates. TCRdb keeps only in-frame clones here, not all; method: immunoSEQ multiplex PCR. Clone size and V and J calls were adopted from that table, with D and trimming inferred from the DNA. The sample yields around 150,000 clones, over 65% seen once. The sequence derives from a man aged 65 to 79 with acute or convalescent COVID-19. Material: peripheral blood.

CDR3 in DNA: TGTGCCAGTCTCGGGAGACTGGGTGGTCAAGCTTTCTTT. It yields the protein CASLGRLGGQAFF. The chain links TRBV25-1 to TRBJ1-1; D gene uncertain. Germline loops: CDR1 MGHDK, CDR2 SYGVNS. This CDR3 is 13 amino acids long. The V gene lost 9 bases and the J gene lost 9 bases, with 20 bases spanning the gap.